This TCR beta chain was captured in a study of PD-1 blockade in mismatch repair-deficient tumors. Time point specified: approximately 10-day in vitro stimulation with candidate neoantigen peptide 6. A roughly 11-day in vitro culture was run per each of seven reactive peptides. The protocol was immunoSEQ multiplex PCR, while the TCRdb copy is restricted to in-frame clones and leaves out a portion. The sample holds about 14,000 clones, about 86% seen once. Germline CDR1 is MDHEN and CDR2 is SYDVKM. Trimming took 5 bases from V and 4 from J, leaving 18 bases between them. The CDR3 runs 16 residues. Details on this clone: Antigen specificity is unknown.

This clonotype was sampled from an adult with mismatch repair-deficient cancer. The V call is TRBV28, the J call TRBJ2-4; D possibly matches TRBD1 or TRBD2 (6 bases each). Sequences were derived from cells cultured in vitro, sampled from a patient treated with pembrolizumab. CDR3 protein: CASSIHSGGGKNIQYF. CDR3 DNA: TGTGCCAGCAGTATCCATAGCGGAGGGGGGAAAAACATTCAGTACTTC.